Each of the 20 T cell receptor beta chains below was sequenced from the same sample in a study of control samples from healthy donors and cancer patients. The method was immunoSEQ multiplex PCR; TCRdb's version includes in-frame clones alone and lacks a portion of them. The sample includes 100,000 to 110,000 clones, less than 90% of them seen just once. The specimen was blood. The receptors shown here come from a woman in her forties or fifties in good health.

This chain joins TRBV5-4 and TRBJ1-1, with 12 positions matching TRBD1. The CDR3 has 15 amino acids. Germline loops: CDR1 SGHNT, CDR2 YYREEE (reference sequence). V dropped 4 bases and J dropped 3; count of bases not matched to a gene: 4. This CDR3 reads CASSQGQGAYTEAFF. The CDR3 nucleotides read TGTGCCAGCAGCCAGGGACAGGGGGCGTACACTGAAGCTTTCTTT.

The rearrangement joins TRBV6-4 to TRBJ1-1; D unresolved. CDR3 length: 16 amino acids. V was clipped by 8 bases and J by 0 bases, with 19 bases between them. Germline V gene lookup returns CDR1 MRHNA and CDR2 SNTAGT. This CDR3 is CASHPANGGMNTEAFF. The CDR3 nucleotides are TGTGCCAGCCACCCCGCCAATGGAGGCATGAACACTGAAGCTTTCTTT.

This chain links TRBV7-8 with TRBJ2-1, with D maybe TRBD2 (6 bases). Germline V gene sequence: CDR1 SGHVS, CDR2 FQNEAQ. Trimming took off 0 bases at V and 1 base at J, with 7 bases between the two ends. The CDR3 runs to 15 residues. The CDR3 is CASSLAEGSYNEQFF. The CDR3 coding sequence is TGTGCCAGCAGCTTAGCGGAGGGGTCCTACAATGAGCAGTTCTTC.

The chain recombines TRBV19 with TRBJ1-2, with D possibly matching TRBD1 (6 bases). This CDR3 is 14 amino acids long. From germline, CDR1 is LNHDA and CDR2 SQIVND (reference sequence). Trimming removed 8 bases from V and 12 bases from J, with 25 bases in between. This CDR3 reads CASPYFGAGEVDTF. CDR3 nucleotides: TGTGCCAGTCCCTACTTCGGGGCAGGGGAGGTTGACACCTTC.

This CDR3 is CASRSGGSTDTQYF. The CDR3 DNA is TGTGCCAGCAGGTCAGGGGGGAGCACAGATACGCAGTATTTT. V and J are TRBV27 and TRBJ2-3; D is perhaps TRBD1 (7 bases). V lost 6 bases to trimming and J lost 0 bases, with 10 bases between them. Germline-derived CDR1 and CDR2 are MNHEY and SMNVEV (reference sequence). CDR3 size: 14 residues.

V usage is TRBV6-2 or TRBV6-3 and J usage is TRBJ2-1; D is ambiguous. CDR3 length: 16 amino acids. Trimming took 5 bases from V and 7 from J, leaving 21 bases between them. Germline loops: CDR1 MNHEY, CDR2 SVGEGT. The CDR3 protein is CASSRTKSVYLNEQFF. The CDR3 DNA sequence: TGTGCCAGCAGTCGCACCAAAAGCGTTTATTTGAATGAGCAGTTCTTC.

J is TRBJ1-5 and V is TRBV18, with D unclear. This CDR3 is built from 15 residues. V lost 1 base, J lost 0 bases, and 7 bases lay in between. From germline, CDR1 is KGHSH and CDR2 LQKENI. The CDR3 protein is CASSPQANSNQPQHF. The CDR3 region has the DNA TGTGCCAGCTCACCACAAGCAAATAGCAATCAGCCCCAGCATTTT.

The chain has TRBV9 and TRBJ1-1; D perhaps matches TRBD1 (5 bases). The CDR3 is 11 amino acids. Germline V gives CDR1 SGDLS, CDR2 YYNGEE. Trimming took 3 bases from V and 8 from J, leaving 8 bases between them. CDR3 DNA: TGTGCCAGCAGCGCAGGGACGGAAGCTTTCTTT. The encoded protein is CASSAGTEAFF.

This clone was recorded once. The V call is TRBV27, the J call TRBJ1-4, with D perhaps TRBD1 (5 bases). Trimming pared 3 bases from V and 8 bases from J, leaving 13 bases between. This CDR3 is 14 amino acids long. Germline CDR1 and CDR2: MNHEY and SMNVEV (reference sequence). The CDR3 bases are TGTGCCAGCAGTTTGGGGGGGAGCTACGAAAAACTGTTTTTT. Translating gives CASSLGGSYEKLFF.

This sequence joins TRBV6-2 or TRBV6-3 and TRBJ2-7; D possibly matches TRBD1 or TRBD2 (6 bases each). The germline V and J ends were trimmed by 0 bases and 0 bases, with 21 bases remaining between them. The CDR3 loop spans 19 amino acids. Germline V gene sequence: CDR1 MNHEY, CDR2 SVGEGT. CDR3 residues: CASSYSMGSGAQGSYEQYV. In DNA, the CDR3 is TGTGCCAGCAGTTACTCGATGGGCTCGGGGGCACAAGGCTCCTACGAGCAGTACGTC.

This clone has only one observation. The chain links TRBV27 to TRBJ2-2, with 9 bases that match TRBD2. The V gene end was trimmed by 5 bases and the J gene end by 5 bases; junction bases not matched to a gene: 9. There are 16 residues in the CDR3. CDR1 is MNHEY, CDR2 SMNVEV, per germline (reference sequence). For the CDR3, the DNA is TGTGCCAGCAGTATCCGTTTTAGCGGGAGTACCGGGGAGCTGTTTTTT. Protein product: CASSIRFSGSTGELFF.

J is TRBJ2-6 and V is TRBV19; TRBD2 agrees at 8 bases. Losses at the gene ends were 9 bases for V and 1 base for J; bases not matched to a gene: 14. In germline, CDR1 is LNHDA, CDR2 SQIVND (reference sequence). The CDR3 is made up of 18 amino acids. The CDR3 DNA is TGTGCCAGCAACAGCCTAAGCGGGGGCCGGTCTGGGGCCAACGTCCTGACTTTC. The encoded protein is CASNSLSGGRSGANVLTF.

The chain joins TRBV7-7 to TRBJ2-5; D might be TRBD1 or TRBD2, each matching 5 bases. With 0 bases removed from V and 7 bases from J, the gap between germline ends came to 12 bases. Germline loops: CDR1 SSHAT, CDR2 FNYEAQ (reference sequence). The CDR3 has 14 amino acids. Here the CDR3 reads CASSLASGSGTQYF. In DNA, the CDR3 is TGTGCCAGCAGCTTAGCGTCAGGGAGCGGGACCCAGTACTTC. Full variable domain (missing parts from reference TRBV7-7 and TRBJ2-5): GAGVSQSPRYKVTKRGQDVTLRCDPISSHATLYWYQQALGQGPEFLTYFNYEAQPDKSGLPSDRFSAERPEGSISTLTIQRTEQRDSAMYRCASSLASGSGTQYFGPGTRLLVL.

V is TRBV7-2 and J is TRBJ2-5; no firm D call. Trimming took 1 base from V and 1 from J, leaving 7 bases between them. Germline CDR1 is SGHTA and CDR2 is FQGNSA. The CDR3 extends over 14 amino acids. The CDR3: CASSLGILQETQYF. The CDR3 DNA sequence: TGTGCCAGCAGCTTAGGCATTCTCCAAGAGACCCAGTACTTC.

The chain is built from TRBV27 and TRBJ2-7, with TRBD2 matching over 14 bases. The CDR3 spans 16 residues. Germline V gene lookup returns CDR1 MNHEY and CDR2 SMNVEV (reference sequence). J lost 4 bases, V lost 4 bases, and 6 bases had no gene match. The CDR3 loop reads CASSSGLAGGLYEQYF. The CDR3 bases are TGTGCCAGCAGTTCCGGACTAGCGGGGGGACTTTACGAGCAGTACTTC.

This clone is a singleton in its sample. The gene calls are TRBV11-2 and TRBJ2-7, with 10 positions matching TRBD2. V trimming: 1 base; J trimming: 6 bases; junction bases outside the gene matches: 6. CDR3 length: 15 residues. The V gene's germline CDR1 is SGHAT and CDR2 FQNNGV. CDR3 sequence: CASSLASGSKLEQYV. The CDR3 DNA sequence: TGTGCCAGCAGCTTAGCTAGCGGGAGTAAGCTCGAGCAGTACGTC.

The CDR3 is CASSLEGGNQPQHF. As DNA, the CDR3 is TGTGCCAGCAGCTTGGAGGGGGGCAATCAGCCCCAGCATTTT. The J gene is TRBJ1-5, the V gene TRBV5-5; D possibly corresponds to TRBD1 (6 bases). Germline CDR1 SGHKS, CDR2 YYEKEE (reference sequence). This CDR3 contains 14 residues. The V end was cut by 0 bases, the J end by 2 bases, with 6 bases between.

CDR3 bases: TGTGCCAGCATTGGTGAGACCAAAGCTTTCTTT. Its protein is CASIGETKAFF. The chain joins TRBV2 to TRBJ1-1, with no clear D. Trimming removed 7 bases from V and 9 bases from J, with 12 bases in between. The CDR3 contains 11 residues. The germline V gene has CDR1 SNHLY and CDR2 FYNNEI.

This chain connects TRBV6-6 to TRBJ2-3, with D possibly matching TRBD2 (6 bases). V lost 0 bases and J 6 bases, leaving 13 bases between the germline ends. This CDR3 region has 15 residues. CDR1 is MNHNY and CDR2 is SVGAGI in the germline V gene (reference sequence). This chain's CDR3 is CASSYSRSGVDTQYF. The CDR3 DNA is TGTGCCAGCAGTTACTCGAGATCGGGAGTGGATACGCAGTATTTT.

The chain combines TRBV7-9 with TRBJ1-5, with 9 bases aligning to TRBD1. The ends lost 5 bases at V and 1 base at J; junction bases unmatched: 12. The CDR3 spans 18 residues. Germline CDR1 is SEHNR and CDR2 is FQNEAQ (reference sequence). The CDR3 nucleotides are TGTGCCAGCAGCCAAAGCCCCCTCGGACAGGGGAGCAATCAGCCCCAGCATTTT. It encodes CASSQSPLGQGSNQPQHF.